This TCR beta chain is drawn from a study of identical twins. Trimming pared 7 bases from V and 3 bases from J, leaving 20 bases between. The V gene's germline CDR1 is SGHRS and CDR2 YFSETQ. The CDR3 runs to 15 residues. MiXCR, applied by TCRdb to the 5' RACE reads, yields one record per CDR3 protein. Of over 600,000 distinct CDR3 sequences listed, around 20% are singletons. This sample was also put to use in a study of T cells expressing NK-cell markers.

J is TRBJ2-7 and V is TRBV5-1; D tentatively fits TRBD1 or TRBD2 (5 bases each). The sample was PBMCs. The source of this sequence is a woman under 30 in good health. The CDR3 sequence: CASRALTVGGYEQYF. The CDR3 DNA reads as TGCGCCAGCCGAGCCTTGACAGTTGGGGGCTACGAGCAGTACTTC. The variable domain in full, with the rest retrieved from reference TRBV5-1 and TRBJ2-7, is KAGVTQTPRYLIKTRGQQVTLSCSPISGHRSVSWYQQTPGQGLQFLFEYFSETQRNKGNFPGRFSGRQFSNSRSEMNVSTLELGDSALYLCASRALTVGGYEQYFGPGTRLTVT.